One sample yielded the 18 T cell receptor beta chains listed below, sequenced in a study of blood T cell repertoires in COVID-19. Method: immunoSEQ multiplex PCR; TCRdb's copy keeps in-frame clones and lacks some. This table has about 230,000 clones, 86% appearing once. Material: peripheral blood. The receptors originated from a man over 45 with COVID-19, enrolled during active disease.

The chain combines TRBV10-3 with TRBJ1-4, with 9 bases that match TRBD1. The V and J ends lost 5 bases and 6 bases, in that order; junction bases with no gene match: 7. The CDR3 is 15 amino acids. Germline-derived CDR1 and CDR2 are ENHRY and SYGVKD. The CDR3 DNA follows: TGTGCCATCAGTCTTAACAGGGGGCGGGATGAAAAACTGTTTTTT. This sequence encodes CAISLNRGRDEKLFF.

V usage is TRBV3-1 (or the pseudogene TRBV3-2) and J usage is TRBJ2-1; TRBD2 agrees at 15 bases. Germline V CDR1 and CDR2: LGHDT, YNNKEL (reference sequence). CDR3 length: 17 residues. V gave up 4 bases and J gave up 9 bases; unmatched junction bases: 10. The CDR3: CASSPWTSGGALGEQFF. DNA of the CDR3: TGTGCCAGCAGCCCTTGGACTAGCGGGGGGGCTTTGGGTGAGCAGTTCTTC.

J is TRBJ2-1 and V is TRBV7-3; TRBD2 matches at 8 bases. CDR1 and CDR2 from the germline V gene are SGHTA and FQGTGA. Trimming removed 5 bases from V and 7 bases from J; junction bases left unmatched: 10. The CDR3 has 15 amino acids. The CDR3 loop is CASSPSGTRRNEQFF. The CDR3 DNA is TGTGCCAGCAGCCCAAGCGGGACTAGGCGGAATGAGCAGTTCTTC.

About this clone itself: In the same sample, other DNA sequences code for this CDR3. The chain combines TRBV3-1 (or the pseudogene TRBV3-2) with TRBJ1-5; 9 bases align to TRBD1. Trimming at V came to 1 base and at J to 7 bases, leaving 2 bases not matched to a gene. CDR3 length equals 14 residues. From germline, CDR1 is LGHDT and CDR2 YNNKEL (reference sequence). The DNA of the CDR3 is TGTGCCAGCAGCCAAGGGACAGGGGACCAGCCCCAGCATTTT. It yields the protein CASSQGTGDQPQHF.

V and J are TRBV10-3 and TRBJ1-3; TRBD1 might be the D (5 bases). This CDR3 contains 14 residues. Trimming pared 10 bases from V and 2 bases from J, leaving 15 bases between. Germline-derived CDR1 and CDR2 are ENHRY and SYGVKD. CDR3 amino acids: CATQPGGTGNTIYF. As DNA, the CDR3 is TGTGCCACCCAGCCCGGGGGGACTGGAAACACCATATATTTT.

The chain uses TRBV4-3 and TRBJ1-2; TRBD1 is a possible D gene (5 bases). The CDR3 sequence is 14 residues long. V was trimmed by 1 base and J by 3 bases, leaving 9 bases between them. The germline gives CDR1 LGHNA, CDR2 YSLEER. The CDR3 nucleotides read TGCGCCAGCAGCCAAGTACGGGGGGACTATGGCTACACCTTC. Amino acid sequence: CASSQVRGDYGYTF.

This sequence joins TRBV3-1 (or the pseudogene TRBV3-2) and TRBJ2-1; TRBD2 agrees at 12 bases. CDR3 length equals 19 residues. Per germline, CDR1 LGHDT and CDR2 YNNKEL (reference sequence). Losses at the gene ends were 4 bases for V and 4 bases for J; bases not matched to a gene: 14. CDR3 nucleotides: TGTGCCAGCAGCCTTCAGGGATTGACTAGCGGGAGTTCTTACAATGAGCAGTTCTTC. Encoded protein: CASSLQGLTSGSSYNEQFF.

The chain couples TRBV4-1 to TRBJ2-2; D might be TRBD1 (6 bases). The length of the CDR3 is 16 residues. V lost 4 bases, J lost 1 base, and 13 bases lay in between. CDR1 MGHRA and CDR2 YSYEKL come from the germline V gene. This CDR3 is CASSLPGHKNTGELFF. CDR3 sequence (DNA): TGCGCCAGCAGCCTTCCGGGACATAAGAACACCGGGGAGCTGTTTTTT.

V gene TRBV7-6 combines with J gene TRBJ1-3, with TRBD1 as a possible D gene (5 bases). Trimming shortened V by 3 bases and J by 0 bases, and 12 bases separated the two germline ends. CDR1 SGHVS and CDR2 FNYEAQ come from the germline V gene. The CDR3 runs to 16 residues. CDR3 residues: CASSFSTGLSGNTIYF. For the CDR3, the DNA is TGTGCCAGCAGCTTCAGTACAGGTCTCTCTGGAAACACCATATATTTT.

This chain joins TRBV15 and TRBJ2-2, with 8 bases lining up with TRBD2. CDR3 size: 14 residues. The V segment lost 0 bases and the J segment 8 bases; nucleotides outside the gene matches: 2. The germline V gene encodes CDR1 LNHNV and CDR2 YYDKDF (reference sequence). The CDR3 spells CATSRELAVGELFF. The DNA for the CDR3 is TGTGCCACCAGCAGAGAACTAGCGGTTGGGGAGCTGTTTTTT.

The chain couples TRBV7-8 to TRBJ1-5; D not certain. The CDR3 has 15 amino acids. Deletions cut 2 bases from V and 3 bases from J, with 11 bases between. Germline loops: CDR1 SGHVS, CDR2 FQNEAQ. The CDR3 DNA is TGTGCCAGCAGCTTACAGGTGGTTCCCAATCAGCCCCAGCATTTT. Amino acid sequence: CASSLQVVPNQPQHF.

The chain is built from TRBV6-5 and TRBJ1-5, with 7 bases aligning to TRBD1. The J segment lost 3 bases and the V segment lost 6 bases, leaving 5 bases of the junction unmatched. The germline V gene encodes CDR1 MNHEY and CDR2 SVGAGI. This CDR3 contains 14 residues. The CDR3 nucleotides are TGTGCCAGCAGGGTGGACAGGTCCAATCAGCCCCAGCATTTT. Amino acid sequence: CASRVDRSNQPQHF.

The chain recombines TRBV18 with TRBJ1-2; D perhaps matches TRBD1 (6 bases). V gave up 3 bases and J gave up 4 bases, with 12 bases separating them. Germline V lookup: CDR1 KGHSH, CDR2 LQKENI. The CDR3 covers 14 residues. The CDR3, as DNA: TGTGCCAGCTCACCCCAGGACAGAAGCTATGGCTACACCTTC. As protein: CASSPQDRSYGYTF.

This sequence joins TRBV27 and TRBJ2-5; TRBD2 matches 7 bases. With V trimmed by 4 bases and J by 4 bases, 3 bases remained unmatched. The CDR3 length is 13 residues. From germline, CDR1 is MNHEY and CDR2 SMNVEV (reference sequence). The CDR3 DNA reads TGTGCCAGCAGTTCGGGAGGCGGAGAGACCCAGTACTTC. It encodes CASSSGGGETQYF.

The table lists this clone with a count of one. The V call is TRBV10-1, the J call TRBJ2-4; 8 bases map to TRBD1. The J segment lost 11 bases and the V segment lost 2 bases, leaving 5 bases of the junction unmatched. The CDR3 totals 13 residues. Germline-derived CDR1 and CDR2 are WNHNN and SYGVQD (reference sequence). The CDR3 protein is CASSEMTGAFQYF. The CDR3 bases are TGCGCCAGCAGTGAGATGACAGGGGCATTTCAGTACTTC.

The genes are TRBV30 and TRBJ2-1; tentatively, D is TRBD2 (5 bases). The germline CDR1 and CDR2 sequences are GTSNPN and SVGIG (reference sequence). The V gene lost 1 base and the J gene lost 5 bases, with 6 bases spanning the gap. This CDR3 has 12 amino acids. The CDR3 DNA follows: TGTGCCTGGAGTGACGGGGACAATGAGCAGTTCTTC. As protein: CAWSDGDNEQFF.

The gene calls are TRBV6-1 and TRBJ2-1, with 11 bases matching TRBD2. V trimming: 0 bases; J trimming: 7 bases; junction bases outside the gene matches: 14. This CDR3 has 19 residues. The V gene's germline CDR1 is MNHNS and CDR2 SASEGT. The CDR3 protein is CASSEALLAGGAGRNEQFF. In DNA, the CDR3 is TGTGCCAGCAGTGAAGCGCTTCTAGCGGGAGGCGCTGGTAGGAATGAGCAGTTCTTC.

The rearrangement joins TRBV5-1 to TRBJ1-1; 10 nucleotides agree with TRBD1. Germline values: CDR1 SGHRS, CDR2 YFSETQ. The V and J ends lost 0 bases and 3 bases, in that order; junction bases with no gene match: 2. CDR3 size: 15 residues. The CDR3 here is CASSLETGGYTEAFF. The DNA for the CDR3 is TGCGCCAGCAGCTTGGAGACAGGGGGCTACACTGAAGCTTTCTTT.